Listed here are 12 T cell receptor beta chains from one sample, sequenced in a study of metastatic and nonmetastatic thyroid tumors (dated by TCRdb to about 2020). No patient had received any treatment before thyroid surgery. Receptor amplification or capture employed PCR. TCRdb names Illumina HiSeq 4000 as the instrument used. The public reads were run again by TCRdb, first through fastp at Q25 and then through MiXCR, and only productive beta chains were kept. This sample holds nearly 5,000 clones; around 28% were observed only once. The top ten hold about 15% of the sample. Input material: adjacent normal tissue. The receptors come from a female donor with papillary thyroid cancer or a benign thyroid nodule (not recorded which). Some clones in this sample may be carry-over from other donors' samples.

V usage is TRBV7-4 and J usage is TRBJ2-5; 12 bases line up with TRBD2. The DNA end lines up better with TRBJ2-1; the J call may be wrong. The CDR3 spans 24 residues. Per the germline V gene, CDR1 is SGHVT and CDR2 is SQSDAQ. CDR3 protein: CASSLELWTSPSGRAGIVYNEQFF. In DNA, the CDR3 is TGTGCCAGCAGCTTAGAGCTCTGGACTTCACCTAGCGGGAGGGCCGGTATTGTTTATAATGAGCAGTTCTTC.

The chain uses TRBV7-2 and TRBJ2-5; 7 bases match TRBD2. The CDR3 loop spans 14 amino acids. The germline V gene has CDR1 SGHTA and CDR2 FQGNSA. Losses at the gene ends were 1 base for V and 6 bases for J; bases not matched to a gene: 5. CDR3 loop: CASSLGAGVKTQYF. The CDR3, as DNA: TGTGCCAGCAGCTTAGGCGCGGGAGTGAAGACCCAGTACTTC.

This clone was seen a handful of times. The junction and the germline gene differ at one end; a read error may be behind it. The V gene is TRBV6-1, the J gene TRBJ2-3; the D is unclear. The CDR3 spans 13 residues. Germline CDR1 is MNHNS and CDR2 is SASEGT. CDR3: CASSSRRTYTQYF. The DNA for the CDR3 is TGTGCCAGCAGTTCGAGACGCACATATACGCAGTATTTT.

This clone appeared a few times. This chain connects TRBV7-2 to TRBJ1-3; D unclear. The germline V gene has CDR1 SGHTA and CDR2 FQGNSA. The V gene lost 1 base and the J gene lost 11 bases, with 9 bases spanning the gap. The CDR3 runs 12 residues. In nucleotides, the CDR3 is TGTGCCAGCAGCTTAGTTGGCAGGTCCATATATTTT. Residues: CASSLVGRSIYF.

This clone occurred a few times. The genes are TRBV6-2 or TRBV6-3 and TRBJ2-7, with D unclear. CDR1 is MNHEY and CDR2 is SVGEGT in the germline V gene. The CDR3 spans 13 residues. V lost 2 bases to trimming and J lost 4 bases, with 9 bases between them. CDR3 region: CASSYRTAYEQYF. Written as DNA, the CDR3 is TGTGCCAGCAGTTACCGTACAGCATACGAGCAGTACTTC.

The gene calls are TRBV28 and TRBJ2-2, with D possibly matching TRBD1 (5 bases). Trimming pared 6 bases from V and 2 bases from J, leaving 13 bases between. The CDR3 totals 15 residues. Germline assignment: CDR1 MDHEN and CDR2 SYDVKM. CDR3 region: CASSPSGRNTGELFF. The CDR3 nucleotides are TGTGCCAGCAGCCCCTCAGGGCGAAACACCGGGGAGCTGTTTTTT.

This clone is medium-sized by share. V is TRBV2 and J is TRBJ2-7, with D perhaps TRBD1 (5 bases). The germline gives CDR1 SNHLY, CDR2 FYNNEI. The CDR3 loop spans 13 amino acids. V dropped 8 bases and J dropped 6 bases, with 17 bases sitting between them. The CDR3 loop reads CASGQNRGGEQYF. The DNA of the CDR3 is TGTGCCAGCGGACAAAATCGAGGCGGCGAGCAGTACTTC.

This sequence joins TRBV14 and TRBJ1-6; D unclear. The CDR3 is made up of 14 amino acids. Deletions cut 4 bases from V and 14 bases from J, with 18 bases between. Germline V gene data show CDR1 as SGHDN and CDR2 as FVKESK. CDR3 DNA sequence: TGTGCCAGCAGCCGGTTGGACGGGAGCACCTCCCTCCACTTT. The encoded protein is CASSRLDGSTSLHF.

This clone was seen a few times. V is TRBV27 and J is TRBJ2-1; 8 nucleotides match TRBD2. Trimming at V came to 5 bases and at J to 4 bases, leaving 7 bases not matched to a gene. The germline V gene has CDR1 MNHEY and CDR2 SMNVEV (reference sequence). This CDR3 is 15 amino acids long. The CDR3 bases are TGTGCCAGCAGTCTCAGCGGGAGTGGGTACAATGAGCAGTTCTTC. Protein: CASSLSGSGYNEQFF.

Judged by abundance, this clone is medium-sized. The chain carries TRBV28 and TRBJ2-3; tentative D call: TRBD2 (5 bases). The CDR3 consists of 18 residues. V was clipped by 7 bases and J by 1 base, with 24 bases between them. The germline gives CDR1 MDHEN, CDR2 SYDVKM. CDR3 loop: CASKRRPGRRAGTDTQYF. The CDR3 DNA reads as TGTGCCAGCAAGAGGCGGCCGGGAAGACGCGCGGGCACAGATACGCAGTATTTT.

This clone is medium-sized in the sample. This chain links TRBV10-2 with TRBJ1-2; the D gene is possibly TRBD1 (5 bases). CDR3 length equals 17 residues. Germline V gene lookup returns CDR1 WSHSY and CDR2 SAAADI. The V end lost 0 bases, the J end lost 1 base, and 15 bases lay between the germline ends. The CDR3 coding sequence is TGCGCCAGCAGTGAGTCGCAAGGGGCCCTCTTTAACTATGGCTACACCTTC. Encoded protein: CASSESQGALFNYGYTF.

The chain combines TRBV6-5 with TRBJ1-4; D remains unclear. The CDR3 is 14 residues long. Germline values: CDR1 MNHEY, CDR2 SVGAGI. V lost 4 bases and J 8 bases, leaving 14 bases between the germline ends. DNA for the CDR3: TGTGCCAGCAGTTTACAGAGGGCGAGAGAAAAACTGTTTTTT. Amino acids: CASSLQRAREKLFF.